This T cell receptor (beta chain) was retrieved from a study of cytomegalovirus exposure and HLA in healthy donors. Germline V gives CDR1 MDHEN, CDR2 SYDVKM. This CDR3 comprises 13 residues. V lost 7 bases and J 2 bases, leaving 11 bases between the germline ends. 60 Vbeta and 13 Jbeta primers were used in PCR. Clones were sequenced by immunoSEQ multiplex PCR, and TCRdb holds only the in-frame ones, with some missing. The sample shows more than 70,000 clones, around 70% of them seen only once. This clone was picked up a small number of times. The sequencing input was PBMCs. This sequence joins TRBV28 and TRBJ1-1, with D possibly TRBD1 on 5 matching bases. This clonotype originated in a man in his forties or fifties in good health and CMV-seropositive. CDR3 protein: CASNRQFNTEAFF. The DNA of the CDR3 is TGTGCCAGCAACAGACAGTTTAACACTGAAGCTTTCTTT.